The 21 T cell receptor beta chains below come from one sample, sequenced in a study of cytomegalovirus exposure and HLA in healthy donors. PCR primers comprised 60 Vbeta and 13 Jbeta primers. Generated by immunoSEQ multiplex PCR, the TCRdb table keeps only in-frame clones and is missing some. The table includes 160,000 or so clones, around three quarters detected once. Sequencing was done on a sample of PBMCs. All receptors come from a man aged 35 to 55 in good health and CMV-seronegative.

Details on this clone: A junction boundary mismatches the germline segment, possibly from a read error. The genes are TRBV4-3 and TRBJ1-1, with D unclear. Germline V gene sequence: CDR1 LGHNA, CDR2 YSLEER. This CDR3 has 14 residues. The CDR3 is CVSSQERLSAEAFF. The CDR3, as DNA: TGCGTCAGCAGCCAAGAAAGACTGTCGGCTGAAGCTTTCTTT.

The chain is built from TRBV7-2 and TRBJ1-3, with D maybe TRBD1 (6 bases). Between the trimmed V and J ends, which lost 4 bases and 8 bases, there was a span of 15 bases. CDR1 is SGHTA and CDR2 is FQGNSA in the germline V gene. The CDR3 has 14 amino acids. CDR3 in DNA: TGTGCCAGCAGCTCCGGAGGGGGGGCAGACACCATATATTTT. It is translated as CASSSGGGADTIYF.

The chain carries TRBV4-3 and TRBJ2-7; tentative D call: TRBD2 (5 bases). The CDR3 totals 13 residues. From germline, CDR1 is LGHNA and CDR2 YSLEER. V was shortened by 4 bases and J by 3 bases, with 10 bases between the two germline ends. The CDR3 protein is CASSRAVDYEQYF. The CDR3 region has the DNA TGCGCCAGCAGCCGAGCGGTCGACTACGAGCAGTACTTC.

This chain links TRBV19 with TRBJ1-2; TRBD1 matches 7 bases. The ends lost 9 bases at V and 1 base at J; junction bases unmatched: 5. The CDR3 runs 13 residues. Germline CDR1 is LNHDA and CDR2 is SQIVND (reference sequence). CDR3 region: CASGGQNNYGYTF. CDR3 nucleotide sequence: TGTGCCAGCGGGGGACAGAATAACTATGGCTACACCTTC.

This clone was observed a handful of times. This chain joins TRBV7-2 and TRBJ2-1, with 9 bases that match TRBD1. Germline-derived CDR1 and CDR2 are SGHTA and FQGNSA. J gave up 5 bases and V 5 bases, and 7 bases lay outside the gene matches. The CDR3 length is 15 residues. CDR3 protein: CASSRTGTGNNEQFF. The CDR3 DNA reads as TGTGCCAGCAGCCGTACCGGGACAGGGAACAATGAGCAGTTCTTC.

The rearrangement links TRBV18 to TRBJ2-5, with a weak D call TRBD2 (6 bases). V shed 2 bases and J shed 3 bases, with 10 bases lying between them. The V gene's germline CDR1 is KGHSH and CDR2 LQKENI. This CDR3 contains 14 residues. The CDR3 spells CASSPGGGEETQYF. CDR3 DNA: TGTGCCAGCTCACCAGGGGGAGGTGAAGAGACCCAGTACTTC.

In this sample, this clone turned up a few times. This sequence joins TRBV9 and TRBJ1-1, with D unresolved. V gave up 4 bases and J gave up 0 bases, with 13 bases separating them. Germline assignment: CDR1 SGDLS and CDR2 YYNGEE. The CDR3 runs 15 residues. CDR3 nucleotide sequence: TGTGCCAGCAGCCGGGGTCAGGTGCTGAACACTGAAGCTTTCTTT. This translates into CASSRGQVLNTEAFF.

CDR3 sequence: CASSPRDRPIEELFF. In DNA, the CDR3 is TGTGCCAGCAGTCCTCGGGACAGGCCGATTGAGGAGCTGTTTTTT. The rearrangement uses TRBV27 and TRBJ2-2; 8 bases line up with TRBD1. CDR3 length: 15 residues. Germline CDR1 reads MNHEY; CDR2 reads SMNVEV (reference sequence). V was clipped by 5 bases and J by 10 bases; unmatched bases: 12.

This clone was detected once. This chain links TRBV7-2 with TRBJ1-1; no clear D. In germline, CDR1 is SGHTA, CDR2 FQGNSA. V shed 1 base and J shed 0 bases, with 12 bases lying between them. The CDR3 consists of 16 residues. DNA of the CDR3: TGTGCCAGCAGCTTAGTTAGTGCCAGGATGAACACTGAAGCTTTCTTT. This translates into CASSLVSARMNTEAFF.

In this sample, this clone turned up once. The chain recombines TRBV7-9 with TRBJ1-2, with 7 nucleotides matching TRBD1. The germline V gene has CDR1 SEHNR and CDR2 FQNEAQ (reference sequence). V was clipped by 4 bases and J by 6 bases; unmatched bases: 8. The CDR3 has 14 amino acids. CDR3 sequence: CASSSGWTGNGYTF. For the CDR3, the DNA is TGTGCCAGCAGCTCAGGTTGGACAGGAAATGGCTACACCTTC. The whole variable domain, filled in from reference TRBV7-9 and TRBJ1-2, reads DTGVSQNPRHKITKRGQNVTFRCDPISEHNRLYWYRQTLGQGPEFLTYFQNEAQLEKSRLLSDRFSAERPKGSFSTLEIQRTEQGDSAMYLCASSSGWTGNGYTFGSGTRLTVV.

The chain is built from TRBV4-1 and TRBJ2-1, with TRBD1 matching over 8 bases. J was trimmed by 8 bases and V by 2 bases; bases with no gene match: 11. The CDR3 consists of 16 residues. Germline values: CDR1 MGHRA, CDR2 YSYEKL. This CDR3 reads CASSQFETGVIDEQFF. The CDR3 DNA sequence: TGCGCCAGCAGCCAATTCGAGACAGGGGTGATCGATGAGCAGTTCTTC.

This clone was seen a single time. The V and J genes are TRBV6-5 and TRBJ1-6; D perhaps matches TRBD1 (6 bases). The CDR3 consists of 15 residues. The germline CDR1 and CDR2 sequences are MNHEY and SVGAGI. Trimming stripped 2 bases from V and 7 bases from J, with 12 bases between. The CDR3: CASSYRQGQNSPLHF. CDR3 DNA sequence: TGTGCCAGCAGTTACAGGCAGGGGCAAAATTCACCCCTCCACTTT.

The chain uses TRBV6-6 and TRBJ2-3; possible D gene TRBD2, 6 bases. The CDR3 extends over 15 amino acids. CDR1 is MNHNY, CDR2 SVGAGI, per germline (reference sequence). The ends were cut back, 2 bases at V and 8 bases at J, with 17 bases in the middle. This CDR3 reads CASSYRDSSLPTQYF. CDR3 nucleotide sequence: TGTGCCAGCAGTTACCGGGACTCCTCCCTCCCTACGCAGTATTTT.

This chain connects TRBV5-1 to TRBJ2-5; TRBD2 aligns across 13 bases. V was pared by 4 bases and J by 1 base, with 10 bases of the junction left unmatched. Germline V CDR1 and CDR2: SGHRS, YFSETQ. The CDR3 covers 18 residues. CDR3: CASSPILGLAGVQETQYF. CDR3 bases: TGCGCCAGCAGCCCAATCCTCGGACTAGCGGGGGTCCAAGAGACCCAGTACTTC.

J is TRBJ2-1 and V is TRBV5-6; no firm D call. The CDR3 has 13 amino acids. Germline CDR1 reads SGHDT; CDR2 reads YYEEEE. Trimming pared 4 bases from V and 9 bases from J, leaving 14 bases between. The CDR3 protein is CASSPSRLGEQFF. CDR3 nucleotides: TGTGCCAGCAGCCCTAGTCGACTTGGTGAGCAGTTCTTC.

As concerns this clone: At one boundary the junction diverges from the germline segment, which might be a read error. The same CDR3 can be traced to other DNA sequences in this sample. The chain is built from TRBV18 and TRBJ1-5, with D perhaps matching TRBD1 (5 bases). Per germline, CDR1 KGHSH and CDR2 LQKENI. CDR3 length: 14 residues. The CDR3: CASSPGGDGQPQHF. CDR3 bases: TGTGCCAGCTCACCAGGAGGGGACGGTCAGCCCCAGCACTTT.

This sequence joins TRBV5-4 and TRBJ1-2; D not resolved. The CDR3 consists of 12 residues. V lost 3 bases, J lost 4 bases, and 7 bases lay in between. The germline V gene has CDR1 SGHNT and CDR2 YYREEE (reference sequence). CDR3 in amino acids: CASSSDIYGYTF. CDR3 sequence (DNA): TGTGCCAGCAGCTCTGACATCTATGGCTACACCTTC. The variable domain in full, with the rest retrieved from reference TRBV5-4 and TRBJ1-2, is ETGVTQSPTHLIKTRGQQVTLRCSSQSGHNTVSWYQQALGQGPQFIFQYYREEENGRGNFPPRFSGLQFPNYSSELNVNALELDDSALYLCASSSDIYGYTFGSGTRLTVV.

This clone was recorded only once. This chain links TRBV2 with TRBJ2-1; 9 bases map to TRBD2. CDR1 is SNHLY, CDR2 FYNNEI, per germline. Trimming took 8 bases from V and 9 from J; bases not matched to a gene: 8. The CDR3 is 13 residues long. This chain's CDR3 is CASGAREGTEQFF. The CDR3 region has the DNA TGTGCCAGCGGCGCGCGGGAGGGCACTGAGCAGTTCTTC.

The chain is built from TRBV7-2 and TRBJ2-3; the match to TRBD2 covers 9 bases. Germline loops: CDR1 SGHTA, CDR2 FQGNSA. The CDR3 has 12 residues. V lost 6 bases and J lost 9; bases outside the gene matches: 4. DNA for the CDR3: TGTGCCAGCAGTTATAGCGGGAGAACGCAGTATTTT. This gives the protein CASSYSGRTQYF.

This clone was seen just once. The chain joins TRBV2 to TRBJ2-1; D is perhaps TRBD1 (5 bases). Germline loops: CDR1 SNHLY, CDR2 FYNNEI. V lost 7 bases, J lost 8 bases, and 18 bases lay in between. The CDR3 spans 14 residues. The CDR3 protein is CASNTARGMDEQFF. The CDR3 bases are TGTGCCAGCAATACGGCTAGGGGAATGGATGAGCAGTTCTTC.

A few counts support this clone. The chain joins TRBV6-5 to TRBJ2-7; D ambiguous. Trimming took 5 bases from V and 5 from J, leaving 10 bases between them. Germline V gives CDR1 MNHEY, CDR2 SVGAGI. CDR3 length: 12 residues. CDR3 amino acids: CASSGRNDEQYF. In nucleotides, the CDR3 is TGTGCCAGCAGTGGCCGCAACGACGAGCAGTACTTC.